The entry below gives a single T cell receptor beta chain sequence along with its context. The sample belongs to a study of cytomegalovirus exposure and HLA in healthy donors. With 4 bases clipped from V and 1 base from J, the junction kept 4 bases outside the gene matches. CDR1 and CDR2 (germline): SGHRS, YFSETQ. The CDR3 length is 14 residues. Primers included in the PCR were 60 Vbeta and 13 Jbeta primers. Data came from immunoSEQ multiplex PCR; TCRdb stores just in-frame clones and leaves some out. The sample shows approximately 130,000 clones, roughly 86% of them seen only once. This rearrangement joins TRBV5-1 to TRBJ1-1, with 7 bases fitting TRBD1. Material for sequencing was PBMCs. The source is a young man in good health and CMV-seronegative. CDR3 sequence (DNA): TGCGCCAGCAGCGGGAGGACAGGGAACACTGAAGCTTTCTTT. Amino acid sequence: CASSGRTGNTEAFF.